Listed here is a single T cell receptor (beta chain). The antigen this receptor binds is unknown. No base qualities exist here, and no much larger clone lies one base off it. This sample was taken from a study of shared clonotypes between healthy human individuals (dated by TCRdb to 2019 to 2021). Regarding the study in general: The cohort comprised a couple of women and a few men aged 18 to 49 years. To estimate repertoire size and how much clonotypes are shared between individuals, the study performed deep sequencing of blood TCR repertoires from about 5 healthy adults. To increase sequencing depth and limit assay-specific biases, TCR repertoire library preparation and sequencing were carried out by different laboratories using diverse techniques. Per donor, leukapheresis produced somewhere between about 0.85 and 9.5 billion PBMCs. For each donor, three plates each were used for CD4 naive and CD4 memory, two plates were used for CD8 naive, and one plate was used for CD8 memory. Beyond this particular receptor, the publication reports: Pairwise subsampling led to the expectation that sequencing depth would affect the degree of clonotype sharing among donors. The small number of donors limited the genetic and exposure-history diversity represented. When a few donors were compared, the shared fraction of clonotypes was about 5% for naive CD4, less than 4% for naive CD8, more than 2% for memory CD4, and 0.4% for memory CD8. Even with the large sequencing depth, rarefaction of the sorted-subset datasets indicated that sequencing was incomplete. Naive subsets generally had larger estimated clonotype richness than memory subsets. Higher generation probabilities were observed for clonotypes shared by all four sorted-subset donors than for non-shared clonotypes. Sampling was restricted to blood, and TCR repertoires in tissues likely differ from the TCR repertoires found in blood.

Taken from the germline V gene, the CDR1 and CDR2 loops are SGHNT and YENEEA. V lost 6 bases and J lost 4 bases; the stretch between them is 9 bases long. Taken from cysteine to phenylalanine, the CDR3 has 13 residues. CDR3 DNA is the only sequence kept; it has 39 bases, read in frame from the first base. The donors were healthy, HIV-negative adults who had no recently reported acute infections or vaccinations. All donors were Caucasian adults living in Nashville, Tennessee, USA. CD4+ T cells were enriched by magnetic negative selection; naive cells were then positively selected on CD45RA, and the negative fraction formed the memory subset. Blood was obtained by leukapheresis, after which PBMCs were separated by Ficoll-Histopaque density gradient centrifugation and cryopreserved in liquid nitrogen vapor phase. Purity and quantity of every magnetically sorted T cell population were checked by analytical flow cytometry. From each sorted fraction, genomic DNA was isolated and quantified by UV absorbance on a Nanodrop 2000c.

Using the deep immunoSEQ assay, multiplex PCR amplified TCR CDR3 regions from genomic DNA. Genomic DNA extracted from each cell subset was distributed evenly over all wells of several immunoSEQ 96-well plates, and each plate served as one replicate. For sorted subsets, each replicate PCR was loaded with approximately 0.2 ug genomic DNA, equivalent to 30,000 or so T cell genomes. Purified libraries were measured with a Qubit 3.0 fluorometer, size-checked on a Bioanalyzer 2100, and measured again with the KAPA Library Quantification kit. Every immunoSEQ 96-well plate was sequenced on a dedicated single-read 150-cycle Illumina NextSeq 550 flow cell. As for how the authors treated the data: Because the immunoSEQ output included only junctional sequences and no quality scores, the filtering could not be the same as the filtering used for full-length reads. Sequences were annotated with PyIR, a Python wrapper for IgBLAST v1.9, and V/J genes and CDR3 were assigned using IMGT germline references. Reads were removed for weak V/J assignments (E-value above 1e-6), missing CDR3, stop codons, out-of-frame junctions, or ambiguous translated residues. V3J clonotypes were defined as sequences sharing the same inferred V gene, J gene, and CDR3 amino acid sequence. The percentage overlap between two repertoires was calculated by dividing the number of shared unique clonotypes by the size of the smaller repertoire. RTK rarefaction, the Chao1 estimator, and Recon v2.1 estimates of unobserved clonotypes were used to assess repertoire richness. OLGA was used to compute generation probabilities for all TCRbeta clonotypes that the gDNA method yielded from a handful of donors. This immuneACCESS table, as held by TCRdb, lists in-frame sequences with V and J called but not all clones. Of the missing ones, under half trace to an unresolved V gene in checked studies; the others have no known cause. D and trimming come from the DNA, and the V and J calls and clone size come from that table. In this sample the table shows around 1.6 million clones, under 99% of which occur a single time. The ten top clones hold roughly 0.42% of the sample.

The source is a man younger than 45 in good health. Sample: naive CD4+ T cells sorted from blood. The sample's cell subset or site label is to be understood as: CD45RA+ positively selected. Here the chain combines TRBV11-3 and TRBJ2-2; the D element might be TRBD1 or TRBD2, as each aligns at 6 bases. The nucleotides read TGTGCCAGCAGGAGGGGGGTCACCGGGGAGCTGTTTTTT. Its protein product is CASRRGVTGELFF.